The sample holds many counts of the clone carrying this T cell receptor beta chain. No antigen is known for it. The sample comes from a study of metastatic and nonmetastatic thyroid tumors. About the study: Repertoire data that came from the blood and tumor or nodule tissue of malignant and benign thyroid patients were compared. Study-wide findings and caveats: It was reported that TCR beta diversity was significantly higher in malignant thyroid tumors than benign nodules, in blood and tumor.

Until they underwent thyroid surgery, no patient had received any treatment. Trimming stripped 0 bases from V and 7 bases from J, with 19 bases between. Germline V gene data show CDR1 as SGHTA and CDR2 as FQGTGA. This CDR3 is 17 amino acids long. Via MiXCR, TCRdb re-called the PCR reads. The repertoire has about 92,000 clones, about 15% of them found once; the top ten carry about 3.6%. The rearrangement joins TRBV7-3 to TRBJ2-1, with D perhaps matching TRBD1 (7 bases). This TCR came from a female donor with papillary thyroid cancer or a benign thyroid nodule (not recorded which). Some clones in this sample may be carry-over from other donors' samples. The sequenced material came from blood. The CDR3 coding sequence is TGTGCCAGCAGCTTAACGGGGGGACAGCCGGGGGCAAATGAGCAGTTCTTC. Translated: CASSLTGGQPGANEQFF.